Detailed here is one T cell receptor beta chain. The source of the sample is a study of blood T cell repertoires in COVID-19. Study as a whole: Spain, Italy and the United States supplied samples that represented acute and convalescent COVID-19.

The length of the CDR3 is 14 residues. V lost 3 bases and J 7 bases, leaving 13 bases between the germline ends. In germline, CDR1 is SGHVS, CDR2 FQNEAQ. Using immunoSEQ multiplex PCR, the repertoire was profiled, and TCRdb retains in-frame clones only, with some absent. The sample has over 300,000 clones, 86% seen once. The specimen was peripheral blood. The receptor comes from a woman aged 45-60 years with acute or convalescent COVID-19. The chain joins TRBV7-8 to TRBJ1-3, with a tentative D call TRBD1 (5 bases). The CDR3 region has the DNA TGTGCCAGCAGCTTGGGGCAGAAGGGGAACACCATATATTTT. Its translation: CASSLGQKGNTIYF.